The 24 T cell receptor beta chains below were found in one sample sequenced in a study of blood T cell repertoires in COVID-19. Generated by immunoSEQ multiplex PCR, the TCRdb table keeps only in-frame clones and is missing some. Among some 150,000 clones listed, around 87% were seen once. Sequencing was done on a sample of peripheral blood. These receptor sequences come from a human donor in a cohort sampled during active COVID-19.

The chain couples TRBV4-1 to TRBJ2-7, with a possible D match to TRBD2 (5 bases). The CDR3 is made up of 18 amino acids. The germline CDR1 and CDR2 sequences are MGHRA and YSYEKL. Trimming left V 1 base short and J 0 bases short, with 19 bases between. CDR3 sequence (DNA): TGCGCCAGCAGCCAAGCCCCCTTGGGAGCGACTCGCTCCTACGAGCAGTACTTC. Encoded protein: CASSQAPLGATRSYEQYF.

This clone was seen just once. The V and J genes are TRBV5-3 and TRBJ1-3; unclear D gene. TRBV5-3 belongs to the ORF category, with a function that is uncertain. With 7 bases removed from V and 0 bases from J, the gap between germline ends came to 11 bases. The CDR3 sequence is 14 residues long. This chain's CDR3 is CARPKRVSGNTIYF. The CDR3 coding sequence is TGTGCCAGACCCAAGCGCGTCTCTGGAAACACCATATATTTT.

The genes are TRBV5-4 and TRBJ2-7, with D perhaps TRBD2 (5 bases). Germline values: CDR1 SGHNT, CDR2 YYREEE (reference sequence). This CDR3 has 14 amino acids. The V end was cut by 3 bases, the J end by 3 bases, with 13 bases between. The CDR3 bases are TGTGCCAGCAGCTCCTCCCCGGGGAGCTACGAGCAGTACTTC. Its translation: CASSSSPGSYEQYF.

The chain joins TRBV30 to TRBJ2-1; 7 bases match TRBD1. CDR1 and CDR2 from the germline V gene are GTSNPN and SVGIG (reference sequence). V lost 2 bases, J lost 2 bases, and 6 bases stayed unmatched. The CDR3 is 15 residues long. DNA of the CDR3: TGTGCCTGGAGTTTGGGACAGCTAACCTACAATGAGCAGTTCTTC. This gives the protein CAWSLGQLTYNEQFF.

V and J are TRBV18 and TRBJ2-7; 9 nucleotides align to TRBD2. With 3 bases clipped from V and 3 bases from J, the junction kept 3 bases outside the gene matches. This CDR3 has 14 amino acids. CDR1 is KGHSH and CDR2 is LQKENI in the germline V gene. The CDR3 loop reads CASSPETSGYEQYF. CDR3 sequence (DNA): TGTGCCAGCTCACCCGAGACTAGCGGCTACGAGCAGTACTTC.

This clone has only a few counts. CDR3 amino acids: CASSRTSGSAGEQFF. The DNA of the CDR3 is TGTGCCAGCAGCAGGACTAGCGGGAGTGCCGGTGAGCAGTTCTTC. The chain employs TRBV7-9 and TRBJ2-1; the match to TRBD2 covers 13 bases. Germline V gene lookup returns CDR1 SEHNR and CDR2 FQNEAQ (reference sequence). This CDR3 comprises 15 residues. With V trimmed by 5 bases and J by 9 bases, 7 bases remained unmatched.

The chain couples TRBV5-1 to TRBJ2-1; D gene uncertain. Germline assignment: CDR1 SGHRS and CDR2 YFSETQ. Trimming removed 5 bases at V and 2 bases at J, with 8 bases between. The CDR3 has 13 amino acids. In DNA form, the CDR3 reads TGCGCCAGCAGTATCAGAACCTACAATGAGCAGTTCTTC. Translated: CASSIRTYNEQFF.

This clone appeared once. CDR3 in DNA: TGTGCCAGCTCACCTACACTCACTGGACAGTACAATGAGCAGTTCTTC. Protein product: CASSPTLTGQYNEQFF. This chain links TRBV18 with TRBJ2-1; TRBD1 might be the D (6 bases). This CDR3 is built from 16 residues. Trimming stripped 3 bases from V and 4 bases from J, with 16 bases between. Germline V gene sequence: CDR1 KGHSH, CDR2 LQKENI.

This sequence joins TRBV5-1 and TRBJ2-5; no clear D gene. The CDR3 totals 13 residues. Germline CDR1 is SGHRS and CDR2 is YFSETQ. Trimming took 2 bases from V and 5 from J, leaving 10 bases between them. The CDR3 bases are TGCGCCAGCAGCTTCCCCCCCCGGGAGACCCAGTACTTC. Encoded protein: CASSFPPRETQYF.

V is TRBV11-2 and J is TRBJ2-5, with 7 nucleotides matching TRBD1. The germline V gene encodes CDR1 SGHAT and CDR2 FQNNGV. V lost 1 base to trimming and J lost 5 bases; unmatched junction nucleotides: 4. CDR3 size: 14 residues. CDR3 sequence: CASSLGGGRETQYF. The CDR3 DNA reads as TGTGCCAGCAGCTTAGGAGGGGGCAGGGAGACCCAGTACTTC.

CDR3 nucleotides: TGTGCCAGCAGCGACCGGGGGGGCTCCTACGAGCAGTACTTC. It translates to CASSDRGGSYEQYF. The J gene is TRBJ2-7, the V gene TRBV7-6; 8 bases line up with TRBD2. This CDR3 contains 14 residues. CDR1 is SGHVS, CDR2 FNYEAQ, per germline. Germline trimming cut 5 bases from V and 0 bases from J; bases unmatched to any gene: 3.

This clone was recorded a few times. The CDR3 loop reads CASSFQGATNEKLFF. For the CDR3, the DNA is TGTGCCAGCAGCTTTCAGGGGGCGACTAATGAAAAACTGTTTTTT. V is TRBV7-2 and J is TRBJ1-4, with 8 bases identical to TRBD1. Trimming took 3 bases from V and 2 from J; bases not matched to a gene: 2. The CDR3 loop spans 15 amino acids. Per the germline V gene, CDR1 is SGHTA and CDR2 is FQGNSA.

The CDR3 DNA follows: TGTGCCAGCCAGATTCGACAGGGAAACTCCTACGAGCAGTACTTC. It translates to CASQIRQGNSYEQYF. The chain has TRBV6-5 and TRBJ2-7; 7 bases agree with TRBD1. J was trimmed by 0 bases and V by 8 bases; bases with no gene match: 10. The germline V gene encodes CDR1 MNHEY and CDR2 SVGAGI. This CDR3 has 15 residues.

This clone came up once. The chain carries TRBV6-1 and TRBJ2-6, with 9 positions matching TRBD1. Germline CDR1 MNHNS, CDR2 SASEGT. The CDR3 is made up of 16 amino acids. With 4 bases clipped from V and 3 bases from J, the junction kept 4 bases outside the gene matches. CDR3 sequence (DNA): TGTGCCAGCAGTGCGGACAGGGGAAATGGGGCCAACGTCCTGACTTTC. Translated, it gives CASSADRGNGANVLTF.

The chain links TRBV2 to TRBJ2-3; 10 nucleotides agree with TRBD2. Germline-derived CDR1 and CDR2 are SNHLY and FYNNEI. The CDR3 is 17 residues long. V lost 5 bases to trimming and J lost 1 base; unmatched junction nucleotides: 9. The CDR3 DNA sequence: TGTGCCAGCAGTCTCCTGGGGGGGACTAGCGGCACAGATACGCAGTATTTT. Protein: CASSLLGGTSGTDTQYF.

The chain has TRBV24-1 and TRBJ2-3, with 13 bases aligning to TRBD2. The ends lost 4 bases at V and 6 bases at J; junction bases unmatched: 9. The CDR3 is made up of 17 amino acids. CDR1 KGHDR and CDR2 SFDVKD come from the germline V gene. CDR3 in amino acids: CATSDPILAGGRDTQYF. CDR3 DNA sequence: TGTGCCACCAGTGACCCGATACTAGCGGGAGGGAGGGATACGCAGTATTTT.

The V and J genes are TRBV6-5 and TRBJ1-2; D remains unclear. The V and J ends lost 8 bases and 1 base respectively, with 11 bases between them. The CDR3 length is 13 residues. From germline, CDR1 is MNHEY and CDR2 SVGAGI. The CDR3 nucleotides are TGTGCCAGCCTTGGGCAGGTTAACTATGGCTACACCTTC. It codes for CASLGQVNYGYTF.

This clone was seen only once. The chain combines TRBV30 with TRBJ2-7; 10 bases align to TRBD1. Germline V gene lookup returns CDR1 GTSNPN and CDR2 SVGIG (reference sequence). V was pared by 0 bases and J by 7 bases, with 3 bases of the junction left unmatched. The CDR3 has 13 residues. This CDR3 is CAWSVRQGAEQYF. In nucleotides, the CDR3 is TGTGCCTGGAGTGTAAGACAGGGGGCGGAGCAGTACTTC.

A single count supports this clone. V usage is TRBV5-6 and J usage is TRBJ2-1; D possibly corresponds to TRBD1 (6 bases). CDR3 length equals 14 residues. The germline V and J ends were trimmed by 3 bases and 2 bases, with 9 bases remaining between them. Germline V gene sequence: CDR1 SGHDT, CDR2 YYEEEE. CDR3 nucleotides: TGTGCCAGCAGCTCATCAGGGGCCTACAATGAGCAGTTCTTC. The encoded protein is CASSSSGAYNEQFF.

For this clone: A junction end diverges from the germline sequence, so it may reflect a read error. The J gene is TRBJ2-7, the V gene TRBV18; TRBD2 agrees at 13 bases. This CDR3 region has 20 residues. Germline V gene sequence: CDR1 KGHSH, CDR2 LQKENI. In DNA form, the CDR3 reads TGTGCCAGCTCCCCACAGAGCTATACTAGCGGGGGGGCTGGAACCTACGAGCAGTACTTC. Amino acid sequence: CASSPQSYTSGGAGTYEQYF.

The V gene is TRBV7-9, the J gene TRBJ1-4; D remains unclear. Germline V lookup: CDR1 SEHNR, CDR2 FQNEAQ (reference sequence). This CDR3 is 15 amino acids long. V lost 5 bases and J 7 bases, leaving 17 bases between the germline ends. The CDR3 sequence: CASSTSREGGEKLFF. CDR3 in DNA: TGTGCCAGCAGCACTAGCCGGGAAGGAGGTGAAAAACTGTTTTTT.

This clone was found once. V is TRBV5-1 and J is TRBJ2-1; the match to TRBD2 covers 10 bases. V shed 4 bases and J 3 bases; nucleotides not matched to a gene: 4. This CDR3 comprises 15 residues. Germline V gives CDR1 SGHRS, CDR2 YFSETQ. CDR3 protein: CASSPLAGGYNEQFF. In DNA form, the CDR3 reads TGCGCCAGCAGCCCATTAGCGGGAGGCTACAATGAGCAGTTCTTC. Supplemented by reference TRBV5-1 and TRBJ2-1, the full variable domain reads KAGVTQTPRYLIKTRGQQVTLSCSPISGHRSVSWYQQTPGQGLQFLFEYFSETQRNKGNFPGRFSGRQFSNSRSEMNVSTLELGDSALYLCASSPLAGGYNEQFFGPGTRLTVL.

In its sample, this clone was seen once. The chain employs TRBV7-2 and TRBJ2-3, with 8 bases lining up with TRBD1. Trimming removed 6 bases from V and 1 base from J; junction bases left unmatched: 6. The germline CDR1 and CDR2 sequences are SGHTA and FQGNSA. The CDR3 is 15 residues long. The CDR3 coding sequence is TGTGCCAGCAGTTCCGACAGGGGCCGCACAGATACGCAGTATTTT. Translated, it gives CASSSDRGRTDTQYF.

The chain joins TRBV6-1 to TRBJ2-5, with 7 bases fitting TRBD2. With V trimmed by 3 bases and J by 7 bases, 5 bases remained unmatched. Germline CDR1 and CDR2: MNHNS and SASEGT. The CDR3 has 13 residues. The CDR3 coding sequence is TGTGCCAGCAGTGACGGGGGGATGAGGACCCAGTACTTC. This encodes CASSDGGMRTQYF.